This T cell receptor beta chain was sequenced in a study of control samples from healthy donors and cancer patients. Clones were sequenced by immunoSEQ multiplex PCR, and TCRdb holds only the in-frame ones, with some missing. This sample has approximately 82,000 clones; around 87% occur once, and the top ten carry around 20%. The CDR3 covers 14 residues. The V end lost 7 bases, the J end lost 1 base, and 13 bases lay between the germline ends. Looked up from germline, CDR1 is MNHEY and CDR2 is SVGAGI. Sequenced sample: blood. The receptor's source is a man in his fifties in good health. The chain employs TRBV6-5 and TRBJ1-1; D is undetermined. Here the CDR3 DNA reads TGTGCCAGCACCATTCGAGGGCGGAACACTGAAGCTTTCTTT. As protein: CASTIRGRNTEAFF.